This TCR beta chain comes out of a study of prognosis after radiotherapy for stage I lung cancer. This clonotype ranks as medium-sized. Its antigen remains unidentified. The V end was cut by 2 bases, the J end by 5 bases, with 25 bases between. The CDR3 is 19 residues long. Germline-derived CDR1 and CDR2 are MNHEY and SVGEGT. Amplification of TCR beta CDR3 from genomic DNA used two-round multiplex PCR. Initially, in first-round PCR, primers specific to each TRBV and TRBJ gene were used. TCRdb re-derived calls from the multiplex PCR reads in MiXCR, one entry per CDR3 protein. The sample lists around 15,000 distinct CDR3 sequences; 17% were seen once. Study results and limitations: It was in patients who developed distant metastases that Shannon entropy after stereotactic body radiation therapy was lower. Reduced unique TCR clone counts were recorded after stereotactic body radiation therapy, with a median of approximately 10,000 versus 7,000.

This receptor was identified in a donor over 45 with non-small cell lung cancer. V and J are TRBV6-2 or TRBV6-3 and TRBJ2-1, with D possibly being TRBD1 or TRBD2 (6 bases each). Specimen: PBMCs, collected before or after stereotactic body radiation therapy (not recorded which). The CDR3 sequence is CASSYGPEVARGPDNEQFF. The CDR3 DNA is TGTGCCAGCAGTTACGGGCCCGAAGTAGCTCGGGGGCCTGACAATGAGCAGTTCTTC.